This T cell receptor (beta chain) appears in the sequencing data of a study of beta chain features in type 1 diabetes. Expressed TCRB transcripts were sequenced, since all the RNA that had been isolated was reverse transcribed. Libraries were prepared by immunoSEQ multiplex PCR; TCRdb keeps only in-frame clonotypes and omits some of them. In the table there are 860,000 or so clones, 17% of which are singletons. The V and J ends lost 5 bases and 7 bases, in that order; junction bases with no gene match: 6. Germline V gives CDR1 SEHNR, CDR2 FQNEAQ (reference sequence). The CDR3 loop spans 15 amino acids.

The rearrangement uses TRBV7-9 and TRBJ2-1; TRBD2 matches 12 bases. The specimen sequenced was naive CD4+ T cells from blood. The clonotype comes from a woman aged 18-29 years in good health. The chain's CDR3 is CASSLTSGSGNEQFF. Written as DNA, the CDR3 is TGTGCCAGCAGCCTGACTAGCGGGAGTGGTAATGAGCAGTTCTTC.